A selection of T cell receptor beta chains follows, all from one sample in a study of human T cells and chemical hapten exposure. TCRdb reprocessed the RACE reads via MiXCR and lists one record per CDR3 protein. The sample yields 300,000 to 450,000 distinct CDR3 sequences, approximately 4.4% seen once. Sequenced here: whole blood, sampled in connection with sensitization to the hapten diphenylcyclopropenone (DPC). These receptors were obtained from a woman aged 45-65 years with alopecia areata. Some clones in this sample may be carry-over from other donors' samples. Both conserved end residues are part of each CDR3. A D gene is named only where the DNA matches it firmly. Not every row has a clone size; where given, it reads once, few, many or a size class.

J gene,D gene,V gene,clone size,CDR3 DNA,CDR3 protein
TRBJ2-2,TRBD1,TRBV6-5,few,TGTGCCAGCAGTTATAGGACAGGGGAAACCGGGGAGCTGTTTTTT,CASSYRTGETGELFF
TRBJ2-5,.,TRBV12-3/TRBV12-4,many,TGTGCCAGCAACCCCGGAGGTTACCAAGAGACCCAGTACTTC,CASNPGGYQETQYF
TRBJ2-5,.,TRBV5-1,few,TGCGCCAGCAGCGACCACCAAGAGACCCAGTACTTC,CASSDHQETQYF
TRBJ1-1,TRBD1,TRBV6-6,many,TGTGCCACCACAGGGGGAAATCGGACTGAAGCTTTCTTT,CATTGGNRTEAFF
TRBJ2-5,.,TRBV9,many,TGTGCCAGCAGCTCGACGCCCGGCGGGGAGACCCAGTACTTC,CASSSTPGGETQYF
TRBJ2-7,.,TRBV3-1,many,TGTGCCAGCAGCCAGCTCTCCTACGAGCAGTACTTC,CASSQLSYEQYF
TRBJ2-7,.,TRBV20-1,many,TGCAGTGCTACCGACTATCTCTACGAGCAGTACTTC,CSATDYLYEQYF
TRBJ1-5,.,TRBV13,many,TGTGCCAGCAGCATACGCCAGGGCAATCAGCCCCAGCATTTT,CASSIRQGNQPQHF
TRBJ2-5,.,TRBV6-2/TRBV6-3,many,TGTGCCAGCACTCTAGTCGGACGGAAAGAGACCCAGTACTTC,CASTLVGRKETQYF
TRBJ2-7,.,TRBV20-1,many,TGCAGTGCTAGAAGGGCTGCCTACGAGCAGTACTTC,CSARRAAYEQYF
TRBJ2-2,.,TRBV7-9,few,TGTGCCAGCACCCCCCAACTGACCGGGGAGCTGTTTTTT,CASTPQLTGELFF
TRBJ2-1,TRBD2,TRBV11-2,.,TGTGCCAGCAGCTTCCTTGGGAGGGCGGGGTACAATGAGCAGTTCTTC,CASSFLGRAGYNEQFF
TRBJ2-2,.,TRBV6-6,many,TGTGCCACAAAGGGGAACACCGGGGAGCTGTTTTTT,CATKGNTGELFF
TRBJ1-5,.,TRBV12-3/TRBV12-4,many,TGTGCCAGCAGTCTTCAGGGGTCGGGCAATCAGCCCCAGCATTTT,CASSLQGSGNQPQHF
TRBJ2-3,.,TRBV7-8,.,TGTGCCAGCAGCAGGACAGAAACCACAGATACGCAGTATTTT,CASSRTETTDTQYF
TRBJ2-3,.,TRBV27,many,TGTGCCAGCAGCTTTTCAGATACGCAGTATTTT,CASSFSDTQYF
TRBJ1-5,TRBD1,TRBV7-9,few,TGTGCCAGCAGCTTAGGGACAGGAGACTTCAATCAGCCCCAGCATTTT,CASSLGTGDFNQPQHF